This T cell receptor (beta chain) appears in the sequencing data of a study of identical twins. Concerning this clonotype itself: What it recognizes is unknown.

Overall study results and limits: There was more out-of-frame TCR alpha sharing in monozygotic twins than models estimated.

TCRdb redid the calling of the 5' RACE reads with MiXCR, one entry per CDR3 protein. The sample holds 450,000 or so distinct CDR3 sequences, around an eighth seen once. These data also formed part of another study, on yellow fever vaccine responses in identical twins.

This receptor was taken from a woman in her late teens or twenties in good health. Sequenced input: CD4+ T cells sorted from blood.

As DNA, the CDR3 is TGCAGTGCTAGAAACACCGGACAGGGAACCGAGCAGTACTTC. Translating gives CSARNTGQGTEQYF. V is TRBV20-1 and J is TRBJ2-7, with 8 bases fitting TRBD1. J gave up 6 bases and V 2 bases, and 9 bases lay outside the gene matches. The CDR3 has 14 amino acids. CDR1 is DFQATT, CDR2 SNEGSKA, per germline (reference sequence).